A single sample gave rise to the 14 T cell receptor beta chains below, sequenced in a study of shared clonotypes between healthy human individuals. Profiling relied on immunoSEQ multiplex PCR, and the TCRdb table lists in-frame clones only, not all of them. The sample yields about 1.1 million clones, roughly 77% seen once. Sequenced: memory CD4+ T cells from PBMCs. The subset denotes: CD45RA-negative fraction. Receptors were obtained from a man younger than 35 in good health. Some clones in this sample may be carry-over from other donors' samples.

The rearrangement joins TRBV9 to TRBJ2-2; TRBD1 agrees at 9 bases. The CDR3 length is 16 residues. Germline CDR1 is SGDLS and CDR2 is YYNGEE. J gave up 5 bases and V 3 bases, and 8 bases lay outside the gene matches. CDR3 protein: CASSERYGTGTGELFF. Here the CDR3 DNA reads TGTGCCAGCAGCGAGCGTTACGGGACAGGGACCGGGGAGCTGTTTTTT.

With regard to this clone: A much larger clone differs from this one at a single base, so this may be a read error. J is TRBJ1-5 and V is TRBV4-1; D remains unclear. In germline, CDR1 is MGHRA, CDR2 YSYEKL. The CDR3 has 16 residues. The CDR3 DNA is TGCTCCAGCAGCCAAGATGGAGGTTGGAGCAATCAGCCCCAGCATTTT. The encoded protein is CSSSQDGGWSNQPQHF.

The V gene is TRBV29-1, the J gene TRBJ2-7, with 10 bases matching TRBD2. The CDR3 is made up of 15 amino acids. Germline trimming cut 6 bases from V and 6 bases from J; bases unmatched to any gene: 14. In germline, CDR1 is SQVTM, CDR2 ANQGSEA. The CDR3 DNA sequence: TGCAGCGTCACGCGCTTAGCGGGAGGAGACTCCGAGCAGTACTTC. Translated, it gives CSVTRLAGGDSEQYF.

The chain uses TRBV5-4 and TRBJ2-5, with 7 bases lining up with TRBD1. Losses at the gene ends were 4 bases for V and 5 bases for J; bases not matched to a gene: 8. CDR3 length: 14 residues. The germline gives CDR1 SGHNT, CDR2 YYREEE (reference sequence). The chain's CDR3 is CASSASRGRETQYF. CDR3 coding DNA: TGTGCCAGCAGCGCTTCAAGGGGGCGGGAGACCCAGTACTTC.

The chain couples TRBV9 to TRBJ2-3; D is perhaps TRBD1 (6 bases). The CDR3 totals 15 residues. Trimming shortened V by 4 bases and J by 4 bases, and 16 bases separated the two germline ends. Germline CDR1 SGDLS, CDR2 YYNGEE. CDR3 bases: TGTGCCAGCAGCTTCACAGGGTTTGGGTCAGATACGCAGTATTTT. Amino acid sequence: CASSFTGFGSDTQYF.

This clone was seen more than once but under ten times. This may be a read error, as it is one base from a much larger clone. J is TRBJ1-2 and V is TRBV28; D is perhaps TRBD1 (5 bases). This CDR3 comprises 14 residues. Germline V gives CDR1 MDHEN, CDR2 SYDVKM. The CDR3 DNA is TGTGCCGGCAGTTTAACATCAGGGCTCTATGGCTACACCTTC. It specifies CAGSLTSGLYGYTF.

Of note for this clone: A far larger clone is off by one base, so a read error is likely. The chain employs TRBV6-6 and TRBJ1-2; TRBD1 is a possible D gene (6 bases). This CDR3 region has 13 residues. Germline CDR1 and CDR2: MNHNY and SVGAGI (reference sequence). V was pared by 5 bases and J by 0 bases, with 7 bases between. This chain's CDR3 is CASSRTANYGYTF. CDR3 DNA: TGTGCCAGCAGTCGGACAGCTAACTATGGCTACACCTTC.

The chain links TRBV9 to TRBJ1-2; 10 bases are a match to TRBD1. Per germline, CDR1 SGDLS and CDR2 YYNGEE. CDR3 length: 17 residues. V was pared by 4 bases and J by 0 bases, with 9 bases of the junction left unmatched. The CDR3 DNA is TGTGCCAGCAGCTACCGGGACAGGGGACTAGCTAACTATGGCTACACCTTC. It is translated as CASSYRDRGLANYGYTF.

V is TRBV29-1 and J is TRBJ1-1; 10 nucleotides line up with TRBD1. The CDR3 length is 12 residues. Unmatched junction bases numbered 5, after V lost 7 bases and J lost 6 bases. Per the germline V gene, CDR1 is SQVTM and CDR2 is ANQGSEA. The CDR3 DNA follows: TGCAGCGCCGACAGGGGGCTCGCTGAAGCTTTCTTT. Residues: CSADRGLAEAFF.

The genes are TRBV5-1 and TRBJ2-5, with TRBD1 matching 9 bases. This CDR3 comprises 13 residues. Germline V gene sequence: CDR1 SGHRS, CDR2 YFSETQ. J lost 5 bases, V lost 5 bases, and 4 bases had no gene match. The CDR3 bases are TGCGCCAGCAGGCCCGGGACAGGGGAGACCCAGTACTTC. It yields the protein CASRPGTGETQYF.

V usage is TRBV6-5 and J usage is TRBJ2-7, with 11 bases matching TRBD2. Germline V gene lookup returns CDR1 MNHEY and CDR2 SVGAGI. This CDR3 comprises 15 residues. Unmatched junction bases numbered 4, after V lost 2 bases and J lost 4 bases. As DNA, the CDR3 is TGTGCCAGCAGTTACGTAGCGGGAGGGACTTACGAGCAGTACTTC. Translated: CASSYVAGGTYEQYF.

The rearrangement links TRBV28 to TRBJ1-2, with D possibly being TRBD1 (6 bases). Germline assignment: CDR1 MDHEN and CDR2 SYDVKM. CDR3 size: 14 residues. Trimming cost V 8 bases and J 8 bases, with 21 bases left between them. The CDR3, as DNA: TGTGCCAGCCTTCAAGGGGGACCCTCTCGCGGCTACACCTTC. Protein product: CASLQGGPSRGYTF.

The chain combines TRBV28 with TRBJ2-7; the D call may be TRBD1 or TRBD2 (5 bases each). V was trimmed by 4 bases and J by 2 bases, leaving 15 bases between them. This CDR3 is built from 15 residues. Looked up from germline, CDR1 is MDHEN and CDR2 is SYDVKM. The chain's CDR3 is CASSYEGKQTYEQYF. The CDR3 bases are TGTGCCAGCAGTTACGAGGGGAAACAAACCTACGAGCAGTACTTC.

The V call is TRBV18, the J call TRBJ2-4, with 7 bases matching TRBD1. The germline CDR1 and CDR2 sequences are KGHSH and LQKENI. CDR3 length: 17 residues. J lost 0 bases, V lost 0 bases, and 5 bases had no gene match. In DNA, the CDR3 is TGTGCCAGCTCACCACCCAAGACAGGGCTAGCCAAAAACATTCAGTACTTC. Amino acids: CASSPPKTGLAKNIQYF.